Below are 9 T cell receptor beta chains sequenced from a single sample in a study of preoperative IRX-2 immunotherapy in early breast cancer. Only in-frame clones appear in the TCRdb table, and some are missing; sequencing was by immunoSEQ multiplex PCR. The top ten hold over 1% of the sample, which has about 42,000 clones, 60% to 80% seen once. As to treatment: preoperative locoregional IRX-2 cytokine immunotherapy. The input for sequencing was tumor tissue, taken after IRX-2 immunotherapy. The receptor source for this set is a human donor with breast cancer.

The gene calls are TRBV6-9 and TRBJ2-5; perhaps TRBD1 as D (5 bases). This CDR3 has 11 residues. V was cut by 8 bases and J by 10 bases, with 14 bases left in between. Per the germline V gene, CDR1 is MNHGY and CDR2 is SVAAGI. The CDR3 DNA sequence: TGTGCCAGCGGCTCCCTAGGGGACCAGTACTTC. Translation gives CASGSLGDQYF.

The DNA of the CDR3 is TGTGCCAGCTCACCAGGGAAACGTCAAGAGACCCAGTACTTC. Amino acid sequence: CASSPGKRQETQYF. The V and J genes are TRBV18 and TRBJ2-5; D unresolved. Germline V gives CDR1 KGHSH, CDR2 LQKENI. Trimming took off 2 bases at V and 2 bases at J, with 9 bases between the two ends. The CDR3 spans 14 residues.

The chain combines TRBV19 with TRBJ2-1, with 12 bases aligning to TRBD2. Germline-derived CDR1 and CDR2 are LNHDA and SQIVND (reference sequence). The J segment lost 3 bases and the V segment lost 5 bases, leaving 2 bases of the junction unmatched. The CDR3 sequence is 15 residues long. The CDR3 DNA is TGTGCCAGTAGTCTACTAGCGGGGGGCTACAATGAGCAGTTCTTC. The encoded protein is CASSLLAGGYNEQFF.

The sample holds a few counts of this clone. The rearrangement links TRBV7-1 to TRBJ2-1; 11 bases agree with TRBD2. TRBV7-1 is sorted into the ORF group, with uncertain function. V was pared by 4 bases and J by 10 bases, with 12 bases of the junction left unmatched. The CDR3 sequence is 16 residues long. The CDR3 DNA follows: TGTGCCAGCAGCTTAGAGCGGCTAGCGGGAGGAGGCGAGCAGTTCTTC. The encoded protein is CASSLERLAGGGEQFF.

This rearrangement joins TRBV29-1 to TRBJ1-4, with D perhaps TRBD1 (6 bases). The V end lost 4 bases, the J end lost 7 bases, and 13 bases lay between the germline ends. The germline V gene encodes CDR1 SQVTM and CDR2 ANQGSEA. This CDR3 region has 13 residues. The CDR3 is CSVAQGRGEKLFF. The CDR3 DNA reads TGCAGCGTTGCACAGGGAAGGGGTGAAAAACTGTTTTTT.

V is TRBV6-1 and J is TRBJ1-1, with 7 nucleotides matching TRBD1. The CDR3 runs to 18 residues. J gave up 4 bases and V 1 base, and 15 bases lay outside the gene matches. From germline, CDR1 is MNHNS and CDR2 SASEGT. This CDR3 reads CASSEGYGWEGALTEAFF. The CDR3 DNA sequence: TGTGCCAGCAGTGAAGGCTACGGCTGGGAGGGGGCTCTCACTGAAGCTTTCTTT.

The chain links TRBV28 to TRBJ1-4; D perhaps matches TRBD1 (5 bases). From germline, CDR1 is MDHEN and CDR2 SYDVKM. Between the trimmed V and J ends, which lost 7 bases and 2 bases, there was a span of 8 bases. This CDR3 spans 13 amino acids. DNA for the CDR3: TGTGCCAGCATGAGGGGCACTAATGAAAAACTGTTTTTT. Amino acid sequence: CASMRGTNEKLFF.

In this sample, this clone turned up once. The rearrangement uses TRBV5-1 and TRBJ2-7; 8 bases align to TRBD2. CDR1 and CDR2 from the germline V gene are SGHRS and YFSETQ. CDR3 length: 15 residues. The V segment lost 4 bases and the J segment 2 bases; nucleotides outside the gene matches: 8. Here the CDR3 reads CASSPGLAGPYEQYF. Here the CDR3 DNA reads TGCGCCAGCAGCCCGGGTCTAGCGGGCCCCTACGAGCAGTACTTC.

This clone has just one count. The J gene is TRBJ1-5, the V gene TRBV4-1; D call uncertain. Trimming shortened V by 1 base and J by 6 bases, and 7 bases separated the two germline ends. Per the germline V gene, CDR1 is MGHRA and CDR2 is YSYEKL. The CDR3 length is 13 residues. The chain's CDR3 is CASSQGDLQPQHF. DNA for the CDR3: TGCGCCAGCAGCCAAGGGGATCTTCAGCCCCAGCATTTT.